This TCR beta chain stems from a study of response to subunit inactivated influenza vaccine. Points from the study as a whole: Each seasonal influenza vaccination, the authors suggested, recruits few new T cells.

One entry per CDR3 protein, called by TCRdb with MiXCR from the RT-PCR reads. The sample yields around 750,000 distinct CDR3 sequences, around 20% seen once. Unmatched junction bases numbered 7, after V lost 1 base and J lost 5 bases. The CDR3 contains 15 residues. Germline V CDR1 and CDR2: DFQATT, SNEGSKA (reference sequence). A word on this clonotype: Its antigen is undetermined.

V gene TRBV20-1 combines with J gene TRBJ2-5; 10 positions match TRBD2. This sequence originates from a man aged 45-60 years who received an inactivated influenza vaccine. The source was PBMCs from blood, collected more than 4 days after vaccination. CDR3 residues: CSARAVTSGSETQYF. Here the CDR3 DNA reads TGCAGTGCTAGAGCTGTGACTAGCGGGTCGGAGACCCAGTACTTC.